Below are 32 T cell receptor beta chains sequenced from a single sample in a study of T cells in narcolepsy. The data were produced by immunoSEQ multiplex PCR, yet TCRdb's version contains in-frame clones alone and is incomplete. Seen here are around 30,000 clones, approximately 83% observed once, and the top ten hold about 0.84%. The sample was CD45RA- memory CD4+ T cells from PBMCs. The source of these receptors is a human donor with narcolepsy.

With respect to this clone: An end of the junction does not agree with germline; a read error may underlie this. The rearrangement joins TRBV4-1 to TRBJ2-1, with D possibly called TRBD1 or TRBD2 (5 bases each). CDR1 and CDR2 (germline): MGHRA, YSYEKL. The CDR3 contains 17 residues. Here the CDR3 reads CASSRLRGPEGYYEQFF. The CDR3 DNA reads TGCGCCAGCAGCCGCCTGAGGGGCCCAGAAGGCTACTATGAGCAGTTCTTC.

The V and J genes are TRBV5-1 and TRBJ2-1; 7 positions match TRBD1. V was pared by 4 bases and J by 0 bases, with 10 bases of the junction left unmatched. Germline lookup yields CDR1 SGHRS and CDR2 YFSETQ. The CDR3 contains 17 residues. The CDR3 region has the DNA TGCGCCAGCAGCACCTGGGGACAGATGAGCTCCTACAATGAGCAGTTCTTC. It yields the protein CASSTWGQMSSYNEQFF.

V is TRBV7-9 and J is TRBJ1-6; D unresolved. CDR1 is SEHNR and CDR2 is FQNEAQ in the germline V gene (reference sequence). The CDR3 extends over 13 amino acids. Trimming removed 4 bases from V and 8 bases from J, with 9 bases in between. CDR3 sequence: CASSYSADSPLHF. In DNA form, the CDR3 reads TGTGCCAGCAGCTATTCGGCAGATTCACCCCTCCACTTT.

DNA of the CDR3: TGTGCCAGCAGGGAACTGACAGGGCCCAACTATGGCTACACCTTC. Translation: CASRELTGPNYGYTF. The genes are TRBV6-1 and TRBJ1-2, with 7 positions matching TRBD1. V shed 6 bases and J 2 bases; nucleotides not matched to a gene: 9. Germline values: CDR1 MNHNS, CDR2 SASEGT. CDR3 length: 15 residues.

The V call is TRBV2, the J call TRBJ2-7; D ambiguous. In germline, CDR1 is SNHLY, CDR2 FYNNEI. The CDR3 loop spans 16 amino acids. Trimming took off 0 bases at V and 2 bases at J, with 14 bases between the two ends. The CDR3 DNA sequence: TGTGCCAGCAGTGAAGCTGGACGGAAGGAAACCTACGAGCAGTACTTC. Translation gives CASSEAGRKETYEQYF.

CDR3 DNA sequence: TGTGCCAGCAGCCGGACAACCCCTGATTCACCCCTCCACTTT. Protein product: CASSRTTPDSPLHF. This sequence joins TRBV5-8 and TRBJ1-6; D may be TRBD1 (5 bases). V lost 4 bases and J 8 bases, leaving 13 bases between the germline ends. Germline V gives CDR1 SGHTS, CDR2 YDEGEE. This CDR3 region has 14 residues.

This sequence joins TRBV7-9 and TRBJ1-6; the D is unclear. The CDR3 extends over 12 amino acids. The germline V gene has CDR1 SEHNR and CDR2 FQNEAQ (reference sequence). Trimming shortened V by 2 bases and J by 8 bases, and 4 bases separated the two germline ends. The CDR3 DNA reads TGTGCCAGCAGCTTAATGGATTCACCCCTCCACTTT. Amino acids: CASSLMDSPLHF.

The chain employs TRBV4-3 and TRBJ1-6; D gene uncertain. Trimming cost V 0 bases and J 0 bases, with 9 bases left between them. Germline V CDR1 and CDR2: LGHNA, YSLEER. The CDR3 extends over 17 amino acids. The CDR3 reads CASSQERESSYNSPLHF. The DNA for the CDR3 is TGCGCCAGCAGCCAAGAGAGGGAAAGCTCCTATAATTCACCCCTCCACTTT.

V gene TRBV9 combines with J gene TRBJ2-1, with D hard to call. Trimming removed 3 bases from V and 0 bases from J, with 10 bases in between. Germline V lookup: CDR1 SGDLS, CDR2 YYNGEE. This CDR3 spans 15 amino acids. CDR3 nucleotides: TGTGCCAGCAGCGCCGACGTGAGCTCCTACAATGAGCAGTTCTTC. Its protein is CASSADVSSYNEQFF.

The chain has TRBV4-3 and TRBJ2-1, with D unresolved. V lost 3 bases and J lost 3, with 18 bases in between. This CDR3 contains 17 residues. In germline, CDR1 is LGHNA, CDR2 YSLEER. Here the CDR3 DNA reads TGCGCCAGCAGCCAGCAGCCGCCGGACGGTCGCTACAATGAGCAGTTCTTC. Translating gives CASSQQPPDGRYNEQFF.

The V call is TRBV29-1, the J call TRBJ1-1; D gene unclear. Germline loops: CDR1 SQVTM, CDR2 ANQGSEA. The CDR3 covers 12 residues. The germline V and J ends were trimmed by 7 bases and 4 bases, with 13 bases remaining between them. CDR3 DNA sequence: TGCAGCGCCCTACTCTGGGGCACTGAAGCTTTCTTT. It is translated as CSALLWGTEAFF.

This sequence joins TRBV7-9 and TRBJ2-2; the D is unclear. Germline V CDR1 and CDR2: SEHNR, FQNEAQ (reference sequence). Trimming took 3 bases from V and 8 from J, leaving 4 bases between them. The CDR3 covers 11 residues. The CDR3 bases are TGTGCCAGCAGCTTCTTGGGGGAGCTGTTTTTT. Its translation: CASSFLGELFF.

The chain is built from TRBV4-2 and TRBJ2-6, with D possibly TRBD1 on 5 matching bases. Looked up from germline, CDR1 is LGHNA and CDR2 is YNFKEQ. Trimming shortened V by 0 bases and J by 0 bases, and 9 bases separated the two germline ends. This CDR3 has 17 residues. The CDR3 protein is CASSQDIGDSGANVLTF. In DNA form, the CDR3 reads TGTGCCAGCAGCCAAGATATAGGGGACTCTGGGGCCAACGTCCTGACTTTC.

This chain joins TRBV10-1 and TRBJ1-2, with D hard to call. CDR1 WNHNN and CDR2 SYGVQD come from the germline V gene (reference sequence). Trimming left V 4 bases short and J 8 bases short, with 14 bases between. This CDR3 comprises 13 residues. In nucleotides, the CDR3 is TGCGCCAGCAGTGGGAGGGAGCCGTCCGGCTACACCTTC. Amino acids: CASSGREPSGYTF.

In regard to this clone: Other DNA variants within this sample encode the same CDR3. This chain links TRBV7-2 with TRBJ1-5; a weak D match, TRBD1 (6 bases). Germline V gene lookup returns CDR1 SGHTA and CDR2 FQGNSA. V lost 2 bases and J 4 bases, leaving 15 bases between the germline ends. There are 16 residues in the CDR3. For the CDR3, the DNA is TGTGCCAGCAGCTTACAAGGGGGGGCTGGAAATCAGCCCCAGCATTTT. Translation gives CASSLQGGAGNQPQHF.

V and J are TRBV5-4 and TRBJ2-1; TRBD1 or TRBD2 may be the D gene (5 bases each). CDR3 length equals 16 residues. The germline V gene encodes CDR1 SGHNT and CDR2 YYREEE (reference sequence). V was pared by 4 bases and J by 6 bases, with 20 bases between. CDR3 DNA sequence: TGTGCCAGCAGCCCCCCTGGGACGGTCTTTGGCAATGAGCAGTTCTTC. This translates into CASSPPGTVFGNEQFF.

This clone has more than one count but fewer than ten. V usage is TRBV6-1 and J usage is TRBJ1-2, with D unresolved. V lost 7 bases, J lost 2 bases, and 8 bases lay in between. Germline CDR1 is MNHNS and CDR2 is SASEGT. This CDR3 is 12 amino acids long. CDR3 loop: CASKEQNYGYTF. CDR3 DNA sequence: TGTGCCAGCAAAGAACAGAACTATGGCTACACCTTC.

The chain joins TRBV27 to TRBJ2-1; 15 bases line up with TRBD2. This CDR3 is built from 18 residues. Germline CDR1 and CDR2: MNHEY and SMNVEV (reference sequence). With V trimmed by 5 bases and J by 10 bases, 15 bases remained unmatched. The CDR3 reads CASSTNPRTSGGAREQFF. Written as DNA, the CDR3 is TGTGCCAGCAGTACCAACCCCAGGACTAGCGGGGGGGCTCGGGAGCAGTTCTTC.

The CDR3 sequence: CASSVAGNTEAFF. The DNA for the CDR3 is TGTGCCAGCAGCGTAGCAGGGAACACTGAAGCTTTCTTT. The chain uses TRBV9 and TRBJ1-1, with D hard to call. V lost 0 bases to trimming and J lost 1 base, with 4 bases between them. CDR1 SGDLS and CDR2 YYNGEE come from the germline V gene. CDR3 length equals 13 residues.

As regards this clone: The same CDR3 can be traced to other DNA sequences in this sample. The V call is TRBV29-1, the J call TRBJ1-5; tentatively, D is TRBD1 (6 bases). V was shortened by 4 bases and J by 3 bases, with 10 bases between the two germline ends. The germline CDR1 and CDR2 sequences are SQVTM and ANQGSEA. This CDR3 has 13 amino acids. The CDR3 protein is CSVVPGVNQPQHF. The CDR3 bases are TGCAGCGTTGTTCCAGGGGTCAATCAGCCCCAGCATTTT.

The table lists this clone with a few counts. The chain couples TRBV6-5 to TRBJ1-6, with D perhaps matching TRBD1 (6 bases). The ends were cut back, 5 bases at V and 7 bases at J, with 12 bases in the middle. Per the germline V gene, CDR1 is MNHEY and CDR2 is SVGAGI. The CDR3 extends over 14 amino acids. CDR3 nucleotide sequence: TGTGCCAGCAGTGAGCAGGGGCCCAATTCACCCCTCCACTTT. It yields the protein CASSEQGPNSPLHF.

The gene calls are TRBV18 and TRBJ1-2; 12 bases fit TRBD1. CDR1 KGHSH and CDR2 LQKENI come from the germline V gene. The J segment lost 3 bases and the V segment lost 5 bases, leaving 10 bases of the junction unmatched. The CDR3 loop spans 17 amino acids. The CDR3 DNA sequence: TGTGCCAGCTCAAAACCGGGACAGGGGGCAAAGGACTATGGCTACACCTTC. This translates into CASSKPGQGAKDYGYTF.

The V gene is TRBV25-1, the J gene TRBJ2-1, with unresolved D. This CDR3 comprises 13 residues. Germline loops: CDR1 MGHDK, CDR2 SYGVNS. V lost 7 bases, J lost 8 bases, and 15 bases lay in between. The CDR3 here is CASNPGPGDEQFF. CDR3 DNA sequence: TGTGCCAGCAACCCGGGCCCTGGGGATGAGCAGTTCTTC.

Note on this clone: Other nucleotide sequences in the sample specify the same CDR3. J is TRBJ2-4 and V is TRBV5-1; TRBD2 aligns across 8 bases. The junction had 14 bases not matched to a gene; V was cut back by 3 bases and J by 0 bases. Per germline, CDR1 SGHRS and CDR2 YFSETQ. The CDR3 has 19 amino acids. CDR3 residues: CASSSGVASGRLAKNIQYF. Here the CDR3 DNA reads TGCGCCAGCAGCTCCGGGGTGGCTAGCGGGCGGCTAGCCAAAAACATTCAGTACTTC.

The rearrangement joins TRBV9 to TRBJ2-3; D possibly uses TRBD1 or TRBD2 (5 bases each). In germline, CDR1 is SGDLS, CDR2 YYNGEE. The ends were cut back, 0 bases at V and 0 bases at J, with 11 bases in the middle. The CDR3 totals 16 residues. CDR3 loop: CASSVAQGVSTDTQYF. The CDR3 nucleotides read TGTGCCAGCAGCGTAGCCCAGGGAGTTAGCACAGATACGCAGTATTTT.

This clone was picked up a small number of times. The chain recombines TRBV2 with TRBJ2-7, with D unclear. Germline lookup yields CDR1 SNHLY and CDR2 FYNNEI. Trimming took 2 bases from V and 3 from J, leaving 5 bases between them. This CDR3 is built from 12 residues. CDR3 region: CASSENSYEQYF. CDR3 nucleotide sequence: TGTGCCAGCAGTGAAAATAGCTACGAGCAGTACTTC.

The chain is built from TRBV4-2 and TRBJ2-5; D is possibly TRBD2 (5 bases). The CDR3 loop spans 12 amino acids. CDR1 is LGHNA, CDR2 YNFKEQ, per germline. The V end was cut by 2 bases, the J end by 10 bases, with 11 bases between. CDR3: CASSQTRGDQYF. In DNA form, the CDR3 reads TGTGCCAGCAGCCAAACTCGGGGTGACCAGTACTTC.

The rearrangement joins TRBV5-5 to TRBJ1-1, with D possibly matching TRBD1 (5 bases). Germline CDR1 and CDR2: SGHKS and YYEKEE (reference sequence). V was trimmed by 0 bases and J by 0 bases, leaving 12 bases between them. CDR3 length: 16 amino acids. CDR3 in amino acids: CASSLASGGVNTEAFF. The CDR3 nucleotides read TGTGCCAGCAGCTTGGCCTCAGGAGGGGTGAACACTGAAGCTTTCTTT.

The rearrangement joins TRBV5-1 to TRBJ1-6, with D hard to call. This CDR3 has 13 amino acids. V gave up 0 bases and J gave up 18 bases, with 16 bases separating them. Germline loops: CDR1 SGHRS, CDR2 YFSETQ. The CDR3 coding sequence is TGCGCCAGCAGCTTGGACCCCGGGAAAGAACACCACTTT. Amino acid sequence: CASSLDPGKEHHF. The variable domain in full, with the rest retrieved from reference TRBV5-1 and TRBJ1-6, is KAGVTQTPRYLIKTRGQQVTLSCSPISGHRSVSWYQQTPGQGLQFLFEYFSETQRNKGNFPGRFSGRQFSNSRSEMNVSTLELGDSALYLCASSLDPGKEHHFGNGTRLTVT.

CDR3 nucleotide sequence: TGTGCCAGCAGCTTTATGAGGGGGGCTTCCACAGATACGCAGTATTTT. This gives the protein CASSFMRGASTDTQYF. The chain carries TRBV5-6 and TRBJ2-3, with D perhaps assigned TRBD1 or TRBD2 (6 bases each). There are 16 residues in the CDR3. Looked up from germline, CDR1 is SGHDT and CDR2 is YYEEEE. With 2 bases removed from V and 2 bases from J, the gap between germline ends came to 15 bases. Supplemented by reference TRBV5-6 and TRBJ2-3, the full variable domain reads DAGVTQSPTHLIKTRGQQVTLRCSPKSGHDTVSWYQQALGQGPQFIFQYYEEEERQRGNFPDRFSGHQFPNYSSELNVNALLLGDSALYLCASSFMRGASTDTQYFGPGTRLTVL.

This chain connects TRBV2 to TRBJ1-2, with 8 bases matching TRBD1. Germline V CDR1 and CDR2: SNHLY, FYNNEI. Losses at the gene ends were 10 bases for V and 6 bases for J; bases not matched to a gene: 10. The CDR3 covers 13 residues. The DNA for the CDR3 is TGTGCCACCCTTCCTGGCAGGGGGCATGGCTACACCTTC. It codes for CATLPGRGHGYTF.

This chain links TRBV4-1 with TRBJ2-1; 7 positions agree with TRBD2. There are 16 residues in the CDR3. V was pared by 5 bases and J by 3 bases, with 10 bases of the junction left unmatched. Germline V gives CDR1 MGHRA, CDR2 YSYEKL. For the CDR3, the DNA is TGCGCCAGCAGCGCCCAGGAAGGGAGGGGCTACAATGAGCAGTTCTTC. It specifies CASSAQEGRGYNEQFF.